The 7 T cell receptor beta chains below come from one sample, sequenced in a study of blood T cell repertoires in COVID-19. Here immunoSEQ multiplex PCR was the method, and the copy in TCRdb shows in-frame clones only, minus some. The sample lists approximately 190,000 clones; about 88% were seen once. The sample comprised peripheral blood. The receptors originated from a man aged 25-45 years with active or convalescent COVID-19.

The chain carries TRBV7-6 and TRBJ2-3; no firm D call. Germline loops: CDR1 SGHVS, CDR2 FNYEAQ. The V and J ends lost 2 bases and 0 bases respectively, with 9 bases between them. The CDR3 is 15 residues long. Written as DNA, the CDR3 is TGTGCCAGCAGCTTATCCCGGAGTAGCACAGATACGCAGTATTTT. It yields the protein CASSLSRSSTDTQYF.

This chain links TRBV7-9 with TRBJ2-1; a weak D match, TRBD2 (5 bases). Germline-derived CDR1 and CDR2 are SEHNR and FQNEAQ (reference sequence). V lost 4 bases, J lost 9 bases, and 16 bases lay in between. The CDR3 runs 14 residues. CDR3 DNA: TGTGCCAGCAGCTCCAGAGGACGAGGAGGTGAGCAGTTCTTC. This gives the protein CASSSRGRGGEQFF.

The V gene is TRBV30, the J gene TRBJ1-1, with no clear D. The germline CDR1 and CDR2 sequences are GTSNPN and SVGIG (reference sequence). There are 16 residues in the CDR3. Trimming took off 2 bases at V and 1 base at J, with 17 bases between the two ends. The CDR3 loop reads CAWSQPSRRRNTEAFF. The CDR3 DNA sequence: TGTGCCTGGAGTCAACCGTCGAGACGGAGGAACACTGAAGCTTTCTTT.

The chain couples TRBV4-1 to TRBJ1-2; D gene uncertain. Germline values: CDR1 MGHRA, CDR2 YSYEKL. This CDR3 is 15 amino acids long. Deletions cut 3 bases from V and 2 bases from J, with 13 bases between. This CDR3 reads CASSHDGASNYGYTF. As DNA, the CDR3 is TGCGCCAGCAGCCACGACGGAGCTTCGAACTATGGCTACACCTTC.

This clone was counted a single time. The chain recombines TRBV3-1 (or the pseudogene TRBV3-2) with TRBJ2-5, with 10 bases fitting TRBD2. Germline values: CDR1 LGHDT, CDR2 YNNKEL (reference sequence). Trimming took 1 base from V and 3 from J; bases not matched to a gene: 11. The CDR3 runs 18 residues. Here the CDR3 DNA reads TGTGCCAGCAGCCAAGTTTTAGCGGGAGGAGTCGGCGAAGAGACCCAGTACTTC. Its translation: CASSQVLAGGVGEETQYF.

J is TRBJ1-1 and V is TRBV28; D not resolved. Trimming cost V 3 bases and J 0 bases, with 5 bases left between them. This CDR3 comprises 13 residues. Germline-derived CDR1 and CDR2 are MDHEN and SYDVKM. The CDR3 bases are TGTGCCAGCAGTTTCCAGGTGAACACTGAAGCTTTCTTT. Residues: CASSFQVNTEAFF.

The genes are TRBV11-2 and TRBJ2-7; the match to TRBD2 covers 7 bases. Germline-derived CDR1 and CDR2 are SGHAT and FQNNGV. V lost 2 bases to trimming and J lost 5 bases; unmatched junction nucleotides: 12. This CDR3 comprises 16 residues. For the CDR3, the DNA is TGTGCCAGCAGCTTACCCTACGGGGGGATAGGTAACGAGCAGTACTTC. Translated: CASSLPYGGIGNEQYF.